There are many counts of the clone carrying this T cell receptor (beta chain). During its preparation, the TCRbeta library received unique molecular identifiers. Via MiXCR, TCRdb re-called the PCR reads, giving one row per CDR3 protein. The sample contains about 400,000 distinct CDR3 sequences, approximately 12% of which appear only once. The CDR3 is made up of 12 amino acids. Trimming removed 7 bases from V and 12 bases from J, with 19 bases in between. Germline CDR1 and CDR2: SQVTM and ANQGSEA. This entry comes from a study of T-cell reconstitution after alpha-beta-depleted transplantation in children.

V usage is TRBV29-1 and J usage is TRBJ2-1, with D perhaps given as TRBD1 or TRBD2 (6 bases each). This specimen was PBMCs, taken from the stem cell graft. The receptor was derived from a human donor who donated a stem cell graft to a child with Fanconi anemia. CDR3 nucleotide sequence: TGCAGCGCAGGCATCGAGGGGGGCCGGCAGTTCTTC. It codes for CSAGIEGGRQFF.